This TCR beta chain was identified in a study of pediatric ulcerative colitis. Method: immunoSEQ multiplex PCR; TCRdb's copy keeps in-frame clones and lacks some. The sample includes more than 45,000 clones, 87% seen only once; the top ten take about 1.5%. Per germline, CDR1 SGHRS and CDR2 YFSETQ. The CDR3 spans 14 residues. V gave up 0 bases and J gave up 2 bases, with 9 bases separating them. The study, taken as a whole, reports: Two patients' blood samples yielded substantially fewer templates. In rectum, acute severe colitis had expanded clones and less diversity. All ulcerative colitis patients, but no controls, carried a couple of rectal clonotypes.

In the case of this clone: Its target is not known.

The gene calls are TRBV5-1 and TRBJ2-7; D is ambiguous. Sequencing was done on a sample of blood. This sequence was found in a boy younger than 18 who was a control in a study of pediatric ulcerative colitis. DNA for the CDR3: TGCGCCAGCAGCTTGGAGGGTTTGCCCTACGAGCAGTACTTC. Its protein product is CASSLEGLPYEQYF. Complete variable domain (other parts from reference TRBV5-1 and TRBJ2-7): KAGVTQTPRYLIKTRGQQVTLSCSPISGHRSVSWYQQTPGQGLQFLFEYFSETQRNKGNFPGRFSGRQFSNSRSEMNVSTLELGDSALYLCASSLEGLPYEQYFGPGTRLTVT.